The T cell receptor beta chain under discussion was sequenced for a study of tumor and adjacent non-tumor tissue in lung cancer. Study-level information: There were 11 to 13 adenocarcinoma, a couple of squamous cell carcinoma and 1 small cell lung cancer cases. Patients were aged roughly 31 to 76, approximately 11 men and 5 women, stage I to III. Each sample yielded approximately 4.2 million productive TCRbeta reads on average.

Three rounds of nested PCR, following a modified ARM-PCR protocol, produced the TCRbeta library. TCRdb itself ran the multiplex PCR reads through MiXCR, one entry per CDR3 protein. Of about 100,000 distinct CDR3 sequences listed, 65% were seen once; the top ten hold approximately 19%. Deletions cut 8 bases from V and 1 base from J, with 18 bases between. This CDR3 region has 16 residues. The V gene's germline CDR1 is SGHAT and CDR2 FQNNGV. This sample's RNA came from whole unsorted tissue. The normal lung tissue was taken more than 3 cm from the tumor edge. Notes on the study in general: Top 100 clones took a larger repertoire share in normal lung.

As concerns this clonotype: Antigen: not known.

This TCR came from a man aged 25 to 40 with non-small cell lung cancer. The rearrangement uses TRBV11-2 and TRBJ1-3, with unresolved D. Sequences were obtained from distant non-tumor lung tissue. The CDR3 nucleotides are TGTGCCAGCCGGACCTCGAAAGCGACTTCTGGAAACACCATATATTTT. Its translation: CASRTSKATSGNTIYF.